This TCR beta chain was obtained from a study of identical twins. The length of the CDR3 is 16 residues. V gave up 1 base and J gave up 2 bases, with 14 bases separating them. The cDNA had a unique molecular identifier and a template-switch universal primer site. TCRdb redid the calling of the 5' RACE reads with MiXCR, one entry per CDR3 protein. The sample holds around 960,000 distinct CDR3 sequences; 9% to 15% are singletons and the top ten take about 1.5%. In its sample, this clonotype was seen a few times. The antigen is unknown. Study results and limitations: For monozygotic twins, models underestimated out-of-frame TCR alpha sharing. One should note that invariant MAIT and iNKT cells could partly confound zero-insertion analyses. Cross-sectional statistics underpinned the conclusions; the same donors were not followed.

These same records also appear under a second study, on yellow fever vaccine responses in identical twins.

Sequencing was carried out using PBMCs. The TCR comes from a woman between 18 and 29 years old in good health. The chain joins TRBV12-3 or TRBV12-4 to TRBJ2-5, with TRBD1 as a possible D gene (5 bases). The CDR3 DNA reads as TGTGCCAGCAGTTTAGGCCCGACTGGGGCACAAGAGACCCAGTACTTC. Translation: CASSLGPTGAQETQYF.